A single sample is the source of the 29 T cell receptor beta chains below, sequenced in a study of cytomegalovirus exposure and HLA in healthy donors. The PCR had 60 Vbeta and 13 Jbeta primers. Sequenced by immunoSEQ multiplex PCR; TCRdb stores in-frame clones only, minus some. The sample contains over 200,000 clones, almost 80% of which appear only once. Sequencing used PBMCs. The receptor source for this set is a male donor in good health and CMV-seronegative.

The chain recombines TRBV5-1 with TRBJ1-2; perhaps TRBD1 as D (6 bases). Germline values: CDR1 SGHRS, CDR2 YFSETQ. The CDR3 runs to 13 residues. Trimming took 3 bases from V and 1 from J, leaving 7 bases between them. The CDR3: CASSWTDNYGYTF. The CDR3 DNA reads TGCGCCAGCAGCTGGACAGATAACTATGGCTACACCTTC. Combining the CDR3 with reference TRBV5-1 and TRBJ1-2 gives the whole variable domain KAGVTQTPRYLIKTRGQQVTLSCSPISGHRSVSWYQQTPGQGLQFLFEYFSETQRNKGNFPGRFSGRQFSNSRSEMNVSTLELGDSALYLCASSWTDNYGYTFGSGTRLTVV.

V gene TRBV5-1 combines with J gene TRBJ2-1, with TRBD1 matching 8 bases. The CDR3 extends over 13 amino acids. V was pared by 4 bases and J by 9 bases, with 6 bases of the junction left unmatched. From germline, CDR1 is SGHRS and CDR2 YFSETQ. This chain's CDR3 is CASSATGGTEQFF. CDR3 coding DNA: TGCGCCAGCAGCGCCACAGGGGGTACTGAGCAGTTCTTC.

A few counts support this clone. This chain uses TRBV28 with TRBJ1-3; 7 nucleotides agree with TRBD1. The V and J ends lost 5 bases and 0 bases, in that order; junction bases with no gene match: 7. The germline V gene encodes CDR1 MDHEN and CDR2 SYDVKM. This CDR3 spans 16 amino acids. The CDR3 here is CASSPGQAYSGNTIYF. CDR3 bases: TGTGCCAGCAGTCCAGGACAGGCTTACTCTGGAAACACCATATATTTT. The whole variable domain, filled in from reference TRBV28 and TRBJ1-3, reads DVKVTQSSRYLVKRTGEKVFLECVQDMDHENMFWYRQDPGLGLRLIYFSYDVKMKEKGDIPEGYSVSREKKERFSLILESASTNQTSMYLCASSPGQAYSGNTIYFGEGSWLTVV.

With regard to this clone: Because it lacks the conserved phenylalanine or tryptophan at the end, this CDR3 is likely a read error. This CDR3 reads CASSHYQGHRGNQPQHL. CDR3 sequence (DNA): TGTGCCAGCAGCCACTACCAGGGGCATCGCGGCAATCAGCCCCAGCATTTG. The rearrangement links TRBV5-6 to TRBJ1-5; possibly TRBD1 for D (6 bases). The CDR3 has 17 residues. Germline V gene sequence: CDR1 SGHDT, CDR2 YYEEEE. The V end lost 4 bases, the J end lost 2 bases, and 19 bases lay between the germline ends.

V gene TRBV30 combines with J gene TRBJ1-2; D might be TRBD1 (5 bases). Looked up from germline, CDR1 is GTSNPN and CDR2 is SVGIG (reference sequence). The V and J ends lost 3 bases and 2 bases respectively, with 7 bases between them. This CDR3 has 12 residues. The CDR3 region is CAWSRANYGYTF. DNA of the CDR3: TGTGCCTGGAGCAGGGCAAACTATGGCTACACCTTC. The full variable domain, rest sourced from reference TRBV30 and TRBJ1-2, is SQTIHQWPATLVQPVGSPLSLECTVEGTSNPNLYWYRQAAGRGLQLLFYSVGIGQISSEVPQNLSASRPQDRQFILSSKKLLLSDSGFYLCAWSRANYGYTFGSGTRLTVV.

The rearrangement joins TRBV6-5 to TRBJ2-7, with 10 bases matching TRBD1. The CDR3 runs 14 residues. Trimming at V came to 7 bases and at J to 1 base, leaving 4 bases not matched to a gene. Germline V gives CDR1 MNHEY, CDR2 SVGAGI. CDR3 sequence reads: CASKPGQGSYEQYF. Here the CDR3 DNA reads TGTGCCAGCAAACCGGGACAGGGGTCCTACGAGCAGTACTTC.

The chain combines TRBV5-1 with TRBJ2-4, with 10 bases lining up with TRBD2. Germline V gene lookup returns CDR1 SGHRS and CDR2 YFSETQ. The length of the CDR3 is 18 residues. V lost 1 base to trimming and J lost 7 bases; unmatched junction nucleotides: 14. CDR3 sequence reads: CASSLPGLAGASGNIQYF. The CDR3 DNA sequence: TGCGCCAGCAGCTTGCCCGGCCTAGCGGGAGCGTCGGGGAACATTCAGTACTTC.

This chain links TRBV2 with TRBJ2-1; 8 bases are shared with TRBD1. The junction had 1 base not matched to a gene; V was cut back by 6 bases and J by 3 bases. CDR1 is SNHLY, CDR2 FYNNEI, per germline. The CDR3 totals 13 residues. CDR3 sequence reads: CASRDRGYNEQFF. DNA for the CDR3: TGTGCCAGCAGAGACAGGGGCTACAATGAGCAGTTCTTC.

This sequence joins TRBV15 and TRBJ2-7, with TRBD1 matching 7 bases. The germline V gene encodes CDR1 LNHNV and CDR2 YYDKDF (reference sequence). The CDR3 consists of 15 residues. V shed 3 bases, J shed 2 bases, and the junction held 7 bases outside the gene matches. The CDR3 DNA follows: TGTGCCACCAGCAGCGACAGGGTGAGGACCTACGAGCAGTACTTC. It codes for CATSSDRVRTYEQYF. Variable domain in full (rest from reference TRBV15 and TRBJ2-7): DAMVIQNPRYQVTQFGKPVTLSCSQTLNHNVMYWYQQKSSQAPKLLFHYYDKDFNNEADTPDNFQSRRPNTSFCFLDIRSPGLGDTAMYLCATSSDRVRTYEQYFGPGTRLTVT.

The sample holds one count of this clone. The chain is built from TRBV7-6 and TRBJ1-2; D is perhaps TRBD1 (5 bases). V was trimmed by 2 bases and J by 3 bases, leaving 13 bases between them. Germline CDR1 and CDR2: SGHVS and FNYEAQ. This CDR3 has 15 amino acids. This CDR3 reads CASSLLGGGDYGYTF. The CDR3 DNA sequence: TGTGCCAGCAGCTTATTGGGGGGAGGAGACTATGGCTACACCTTC.

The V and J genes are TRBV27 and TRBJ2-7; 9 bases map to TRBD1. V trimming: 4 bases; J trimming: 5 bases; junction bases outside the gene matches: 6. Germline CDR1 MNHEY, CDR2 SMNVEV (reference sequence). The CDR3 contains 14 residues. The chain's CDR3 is CASSSRQGGNEQYF. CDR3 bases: TGTGCCAGCAGTTCCCGACAGGGGGGAAACGAGCAGTACTTC.

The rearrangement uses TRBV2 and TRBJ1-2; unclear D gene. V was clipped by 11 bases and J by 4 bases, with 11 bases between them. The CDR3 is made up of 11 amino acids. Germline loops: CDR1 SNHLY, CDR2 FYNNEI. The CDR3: CAEGSVYGYTF. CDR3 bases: TGTGCCGAGGGATCGGTCTATGGCTACACCTTC. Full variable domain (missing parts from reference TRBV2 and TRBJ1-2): EPEVTQTPSHQVTQMGQEVILRCVPISNHLYFYWYRQILGQKVEFLVSFYNNEISEKSEIFDDQFSVERPDGSNFTLKIRSTKLEDSAMYFCAEGSVYGYTFGSGTRLTVV.

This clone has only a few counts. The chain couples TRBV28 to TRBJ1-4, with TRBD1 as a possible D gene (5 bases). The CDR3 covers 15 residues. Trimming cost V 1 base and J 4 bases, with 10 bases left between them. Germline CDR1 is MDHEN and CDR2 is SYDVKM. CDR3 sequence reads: CASSLSAGLNEKLFF. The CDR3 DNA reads TGTGCCAGCAGTTTATCTGCAGGGCTTAATGAAAAACTGTTTTTT. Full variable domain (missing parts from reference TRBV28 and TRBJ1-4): DVKVTQSSRYLVKRTGEKVFLECVQDMDHENMFWYRQDPGLGLRLIYFSYDVKMKEKGDIPEGYSVSREKKERFSLILESASTNQTSMYLCASSLSAGLNEKLFFGSGTQLSVL.

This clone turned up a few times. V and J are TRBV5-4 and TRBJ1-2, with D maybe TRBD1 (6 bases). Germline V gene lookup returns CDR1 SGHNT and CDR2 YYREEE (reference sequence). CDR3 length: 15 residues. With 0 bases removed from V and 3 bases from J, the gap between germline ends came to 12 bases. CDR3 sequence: CASSLAGRGDYGYTF. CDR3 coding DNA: TGTGCCAGCAGCTTGGCCGGCAGGGGAGACTATGGCTACACCTTC.

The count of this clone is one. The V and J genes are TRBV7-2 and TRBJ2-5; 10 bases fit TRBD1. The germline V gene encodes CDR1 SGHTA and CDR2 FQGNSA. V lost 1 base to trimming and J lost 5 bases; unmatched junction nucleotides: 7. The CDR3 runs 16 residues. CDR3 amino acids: CASSLVDRGRLETQYF. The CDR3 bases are TGTGCCAGCAGCTTAGTCGACAGGGGGCGATTGGAGACCCAGTACTTC.

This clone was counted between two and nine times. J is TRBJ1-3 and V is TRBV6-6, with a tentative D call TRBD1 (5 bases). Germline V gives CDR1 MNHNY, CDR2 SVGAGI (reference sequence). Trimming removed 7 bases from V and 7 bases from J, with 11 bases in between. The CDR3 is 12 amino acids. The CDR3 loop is CASTVGGNTIYF. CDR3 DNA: TGTGCCAGCACGGTCGGGGGGAACACCATATATTTT.

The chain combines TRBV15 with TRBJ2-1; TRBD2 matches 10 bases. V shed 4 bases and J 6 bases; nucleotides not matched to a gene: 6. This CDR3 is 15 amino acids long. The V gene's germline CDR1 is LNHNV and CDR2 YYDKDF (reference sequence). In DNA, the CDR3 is TGTGCCACCAGCACTGAGCGGGAGGGCCGCAATGAGCAGTTCTTC. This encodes CATSTEREGRNEQFF. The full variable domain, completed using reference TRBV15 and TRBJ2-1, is DAMVIQNPRYQVTQFGKPVTLSCSQTLNHNVMYWYQQKSSQAPKLLFHYYDKDFNNEADTPDNFQSRRPNTSFCFLDIRSPGLGDTAMYLCATSTEREGRNEQFFGPGTRLTVL.

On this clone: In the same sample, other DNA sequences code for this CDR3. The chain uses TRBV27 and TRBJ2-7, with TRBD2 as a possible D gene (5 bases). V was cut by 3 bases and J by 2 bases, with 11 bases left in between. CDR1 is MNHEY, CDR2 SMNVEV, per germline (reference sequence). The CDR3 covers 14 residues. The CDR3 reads CASSFGGSTYEQYF. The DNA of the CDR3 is TGTGCCAGCAGTTTTGGAGGCTCAACCTACGAGCAGTACTTC.

CDR3 nucleotides: TGTGCCAGCTCCCCTACAGGGGATTTCAACACCATATATTTT. Translating gives CASSPTGDFNTIYF. The rearrangement joins TRBV18 to TRBJ1-3; 7 bases line up with TRBD1. The CDR3 length is 14 residues. Germline CDR1 KGHSH, CDR2 LQKENI. The trim removed 6 bases at V and 7 bases at J, leaving 9 bases unmatched.

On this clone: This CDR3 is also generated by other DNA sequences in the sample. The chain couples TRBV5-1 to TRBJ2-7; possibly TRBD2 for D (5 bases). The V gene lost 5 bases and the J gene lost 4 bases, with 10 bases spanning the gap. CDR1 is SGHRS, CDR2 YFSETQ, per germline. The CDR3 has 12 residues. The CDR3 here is CASSSGSYEQYF. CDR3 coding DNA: TGCGCCAGCAGTTCGGGGAGTTACGAGCAGTACTTC.

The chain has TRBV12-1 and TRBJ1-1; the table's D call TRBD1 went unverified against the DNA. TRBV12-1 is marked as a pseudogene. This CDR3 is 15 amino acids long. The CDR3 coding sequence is TGTGCCAGCAGCTCATATGACAGGCTAAGGGCTGAAGCTTTCTTT. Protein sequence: CASSSYDRLRAEAFF.

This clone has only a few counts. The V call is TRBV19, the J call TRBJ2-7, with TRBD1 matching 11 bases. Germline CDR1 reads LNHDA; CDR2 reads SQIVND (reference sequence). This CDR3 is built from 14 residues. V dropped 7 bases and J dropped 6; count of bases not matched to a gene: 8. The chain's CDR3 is CASTNQGQGGEQYF. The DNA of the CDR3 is TGTGCCAGTACCAACCAGGGACAGGGGGGCGAGCAGTACTTC.

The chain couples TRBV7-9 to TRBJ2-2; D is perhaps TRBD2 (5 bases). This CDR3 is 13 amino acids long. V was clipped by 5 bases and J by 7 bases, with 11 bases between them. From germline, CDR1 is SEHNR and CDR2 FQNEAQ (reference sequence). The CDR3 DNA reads TGTGCCAGCAGCCCTACCGGGAACGGGGAGCTGTTTTTT. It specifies CASSPTGNGELFF.

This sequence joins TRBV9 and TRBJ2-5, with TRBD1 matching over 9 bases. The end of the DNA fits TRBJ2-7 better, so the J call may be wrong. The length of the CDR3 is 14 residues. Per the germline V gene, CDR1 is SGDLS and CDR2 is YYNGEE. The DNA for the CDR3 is TGTGCCAGCAGCGTAGGGGACAGGGACTACGAGCAGTACTTC. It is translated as CASSVGDRDYEQYF.

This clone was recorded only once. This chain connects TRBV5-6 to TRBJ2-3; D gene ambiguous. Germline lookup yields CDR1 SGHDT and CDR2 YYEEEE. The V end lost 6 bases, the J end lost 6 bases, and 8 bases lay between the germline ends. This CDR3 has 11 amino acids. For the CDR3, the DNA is TGTGCCAGCACGCAGATGGATACGCAGTATTTT. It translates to CASTQMDTQYF.

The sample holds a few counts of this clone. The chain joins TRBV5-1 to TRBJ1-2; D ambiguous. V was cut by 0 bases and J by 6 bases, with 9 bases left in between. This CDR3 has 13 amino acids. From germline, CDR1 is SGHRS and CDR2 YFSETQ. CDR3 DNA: TGCGCCAGCAGCTTGGCCGTTTCCGATGGCTACACCTTC. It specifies CASSLAVSDGYTF.

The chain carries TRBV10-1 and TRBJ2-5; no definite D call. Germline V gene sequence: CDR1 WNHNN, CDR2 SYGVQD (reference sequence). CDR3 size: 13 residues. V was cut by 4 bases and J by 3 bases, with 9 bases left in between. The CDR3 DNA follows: TGCGCCAGCAGTGTGGCCCCAGAAGAGACCCAGTACTTC. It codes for CASSVAPEETQYF.

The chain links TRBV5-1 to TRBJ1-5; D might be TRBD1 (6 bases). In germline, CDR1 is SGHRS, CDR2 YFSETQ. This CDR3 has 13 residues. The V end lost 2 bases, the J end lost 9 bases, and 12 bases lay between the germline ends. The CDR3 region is CASSFGGAGPQHF. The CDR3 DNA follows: TGCGCCAGCAGCTTTGGGGGCGCCGGGCCCCAGCATTTT. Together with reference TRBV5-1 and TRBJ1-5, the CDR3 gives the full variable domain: KAGVTQTPRYLIKTRGQQVTLSCSPISGHRSVSWYQQTPGQGLQFLFEYFSETQRNKGNFPGRFSGRQFSNSRSEMNVSTLELGDSALYLCASSFGGAGPQHFGDGTRLSIL.

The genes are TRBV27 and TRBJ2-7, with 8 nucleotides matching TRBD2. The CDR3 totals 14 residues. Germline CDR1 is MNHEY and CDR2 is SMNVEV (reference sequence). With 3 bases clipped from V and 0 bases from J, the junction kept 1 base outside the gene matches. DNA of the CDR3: TGTGCCAGCAGTTTTGGGACTAGCTCCTACGAGCAGTACTTC. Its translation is CASSFGTSSYEQYF.